Included here is one T cell receptor beta chain sequence, with context. Its antigen is unknown. No qualities accompany the bases; no much larger clone lies one base away. The sample originates from a study of T cells in localized non-small cell lung cancer (dated by TCRdb to the early 2020s). A note on the overall study: Comparing tumors with uninvolved tumor-adjacent lungs, the study looked at the T cell repertoires of hundreds of patients with early-stage NSCLC. All 250 or so NSCLC patients in the cohort were treatment-naive and had localized lung tumors that were resected. NSCLC patients had a mean age of approximately 66 years, and around 130 were male and 107 female. Results and caveats for the whole study, not just this receptor: Because of the exploratory design, TCR variables were selected using unadjusted p-values without false-discovery rate correction. Uninvolved tumor-adjacent lung showed the highest T cell clonality, higher than tumor, which suggests more focused antigenic responses in the uninvolved tumor-adjacent lung. A median of 57 of the top 100 tumor clones were detected in paired uninvolved adjacent lung, and around 27 of these tumor clones were also found among the top 100 clones of the paired uninvolved adjacent lung. Higher blood T cell density associated with longer overall survival, while higher adjacent-lung clonality associated with shorter survival. Because multi-region tumor sequencing was not performed, intratumor heterogeneity could not be ruled out.

Relative to germline, V is missing 1 base and J is missing 0 bases, with 3 bases of the junction outside any gene match. The CDR3 holds 17 amino acids from the cysteine to the phenylalanine. CDR3 DNA only is kept here, 51 bases in frame from base 1. Reading the germline V gene gives CDR1 SGHTA and CDR2 FQGNSA. At diagnosis, tumor, uninvolved tumor-adjacent lung and peripheral blood were collected and then preserved as a mix of FFPE and fresh-frozen material. For TCR repertoire profiling, blood samples were analyzed in the form of peripheral blood mononuclear cells. TCR beta CDR3 regions were sequenced from DNA using the immunoSEQ Assay. The original pipeline was this. To compute T cell density, TCR beta template counts were normalized to usable DNA, which was estimated by amplifying housekeeping genes. Using the preseqR package, richness was estimated by extrapolating to 120,000 templates for tissue samples and 400,000 templates for PBMC samples. Clonality was defined by subtracting Pielou's evenness from one. Differential abundance testing on productive amino-acid clonotypes, with a minimum total count of 5 and an alpha of 0.1, was used to identify tissue-enriched TCRs. The Jaccard Index and the Morisita Overlap Index were used to measure repertoire overlap between compartments. TCR beta CDR3s were clustered by GLIPH together with public tetramer-defined viral CDR3s, and at least three viral sequences plus V-gene enrichment were required for viral motifs. TCRdb provides this immuneACCESS table in a form limited to in-frame rearrangements. Some clones are lacking; in checked studies, under half of them reflect an unresolved V gene, and why the rest are absent is not known. V and J calls and clone size are those listed in that table; D and trimming were worked out from the DNA. The sample profile shows 11,000 to 15,000 clones; around 81% of them were found once. In total, the top ten clones hold approximately 3.7% of the sample.

The sequence joins TRBV7-2 to TRBJ2-6; 7 bases in the middle match TRBD2. Source: peripheral blood, taken before any cancer treatment. The sequence derives from an older female donor with stage I squamous cell lung carcinoma. The nucleotides are TGTGCCAGCAGCTTAGAAGGGAGGGTCTCTGGGGCCAACGTCCTGACTTTC. Its translation is CASSLEGRVSGANVLTF.